Listed here are 31 T cell receptor beta chains from one sample, sequenced in a study of identical twins. TCRdb reanalysed the 5' RACE reads using MiXCR and keeps one entry per CDR3 protein. The sample carries 500,000 to 700,000 distinct CDR3 sequences, around 7.4% recorded once. The sample was also linked to a second study, of yellow fever vaccine responses in identical twins.

The sample consisted of PBMCs. The receptor source for this set is a woman younger than 30 in good health.

This clonotype was seen many times. The V call is TRBV4-2, the J call TRBJ2-7, with 8 bases identical to TRBD2. J lost 2 bases, V lost 0 bases, and 6 bases had no gene match. CDR3 size: 16 residues. Germline V gene data show CDR1 as LGHNA and CDR2 as YNFKEQ. CDR3 DNA sequence: TGTGCCAGCAGCCAAGATGGTAGCGGGGCCGCCTACGAGCAGTACTTC. Its translation is CASSQDGSGAAYEQYF.

The chain joins TRBV18 to TRBJ2-1, with TRBD2 matching 7 bases. CDR1 is KGHSH, CDR2 LQKENI, per germline. The CDR3 extends over 16 amino acids. Trimming removed 3 bases from V and 9 bases from J; junction bases left unmatched: 14. The CDR3 DNA is TGTGCCAGCTCACCCTTACCTAGCCCCGGCGGGGGTGAGCAGTTCTTC. Its protein product is CASSPLPSPGGGEQFF.

This clonotype was counted only a few times. The V and J genes are TRBV6-1 and TRBJ1-2, with D possibly TRBD1 on 5 matching bases. CDR3 length: 15 amino acids. Trimming took off 4 bases at V and 5 bases at J, with 17 bases between the two ends. Germline V gene data show CDR1 as MNHNS and CDR2 as SASEGT. CDR3 protein: CASSATQARGYGYTF. CDR3 DNA sequence: TGTGCCAGCAGTGCAACACAGGCACGAGGGTATGGCTACACCTTC.

This clonotype was recorded at least ten times. The chain combines TRBV20-1 with TRBJ1-3; a possible D gene is TRBD1 (5 bases). CDR3 size: 14 residues. Between the trimmed V and J ends, which lost 6 bases and 0 bases, there was a span of 12 bases. Per the germline V gene, CDR1 is DFQATT and CDR2 is SNEGSKA (reference sequence). The CDR3 bases are TGCAGTGCGGAACCAGGGACCTCTGGAAACACCATATATTTT. Translating it yields CSAEPGTSGNTIYF.

This clonotype was seen only once. With a much larger clone just one base away, this may be a read error. No conserved phenylalanine or tryptophan is present at the end of the CDR3, so a read error is the likely explanation. The gene calls are TRBV12-3 or TRBV12-4 and TRBJ1-5; TRBD1 matches 8 bases. CDR3 size: 16 residues. The J segment lost 6 bases and the V segment lost 3 bases, leaving 10 bases of the junction unmatched. In DNA, the CDR3 is TGTGCCAGCAGTTTTGAACAGGGGGAAGGGACTCAGCCCCAGCATTAT. Its protein product is CASSFEQGEGTQPQHY.

This clonotype showed up just a few times. The gene calls are TRBV10-3 and TRBJ2-1; 8 bases map to TRBD2. The V gene's germline CDR1 is ENHRY and CDR2 SYGVKD. The CDR3 sequence is 15 residues long. With V trimmed by 11 bases and J by 8 bases, 17 bases remained unmatched. CDR3 in DNA: TGTGCCGTCGCTGCCGGGACTAGTCGGTTGTATGAGCAGTTCTTC. This translates into CAVAAGTSRLYEQFF.

This clonotype turned up a few times. V usage is TRBV6-1 and J usage is TRBJ2-7; 10 bases match TRBD2. After removal of 6 bases from V and 7 bases from J, the junction contained 18 bases not matched to a gene. The CDR3 is made up of 17 amino acids. The germline gives CDR1 MNHNS, CDR2 SASEGT. CDR3 sequence: CASSQTSPTSGEWEQYV. The CDR3, as DNA: TGTGCCAGCAGCCAGACGTCCCCAACTAGCGGGGAGTGGGAGCAGTACGTC.

The gene calls are TRBV5-1 and TRBJ2-5, with D maybe TRBD2 (7 bases). This CDR3 region has 15 residues. V shed 4 bases and J shed 1 base, with 14 bases lying between them. Germline V gives CDR1 SGHRS, CDR2 YFSETQ. The CDR3 sequence: CASSARGGPQETQYF. The CDR3 DNA reads as TGCGCCAGCAGCGCGAGGGGGGGGCCCCAAGAGACCCAGTACTTC.

This clonotype was seen a few times. V and J are TRBV20-1 and TRBJ1-6, with D maybe TRBD1 (6 bases). Trimming removed 4 bases at V and 8 bases at J, with 15 bases between. This CDR3 contains 14 residues. The germline V gene encodes CDR1 DFQATT and CDR2 SNEGSKA (reference sequence). The CDR3 loop reads CSANRGARDSPLHF. In nucleotides, the CDR3 is TGCAGTGCTAATAGGGGGGCTAGGGATTCACCCCTCCACTTT.

This clonotype was detected a few times. The J gene is TRBJ2-3, the V gene TRBV24-1; 10 nucleotides agree with TRBD1. This CDR3 comprises 16 residues. The germline CDR1 and CDR2 sequences are KGHDR and SFDVKD. Losses at the gene ends were 3 bases for V and 5 bases for J; bases not matched to a gene: 7. CDR3 sequence (DNA): TGTGCCACCAGTGATAATGACAGGGGGCTAGGAGATACGCAGTATTTT. Amino acid sequence: CATSDNDRGLGDTQYF.

In its sample, this clonotype was seen many times. J is TRBJ2-2 and V is TRBV5-1, with TRBD2 as a possible D gene (6 bases). The CDR3 runs 14 residues. Trimming took off 0 bases at V and 6 bases at J, with 9 bases between the two ends. The germline V gene has CDR1 SGHRS and CDR2 YFSETQ. DNA for the CDR3: TGCGCCAGCAGCTTGGTCGGGGGTGCCGGGGAGCTGTTTTTT. Its protein product is CASSLVGGAGELFF.

This clonotype has a count of ten or more. The V gene is TRBV27, the J gene TRBJ2-1; weak D call: TRBD2 (6 bases). Germline V gene sequence: CDR1 MNHEY, CDR2 SMNVEV (reference sequence). Deletions cut 6 bases from V and 5 bases from J, with 17 bases between. This CDR3 has 15 amino acids. CDR3 in DNA: TGTGCCAGCAGCCACTGGGGGGTTGGGGACAATGAGCAGTTCTTC. As protein: CASSHWGVGDNEQFF.

This clonotype appeared a few times. V and J are TRBV29-1 and TRBJ2-1; D may be TRBD1 or TRBD2 (7 bases each). The CDR3 is made up of 16 amino acids. V was shortened by 1 base and J by 2 bases, with 15 bases between the two germline ends. Per germline, CDR1 SQVTM and CDR2 ANQGSEA. The chain's CDR3 is CSVEGEGATAYNEQFF. The CDR3, as DNA: TGCAGCGTTGAAGGGGAGGGGGCCACCGCCTACAATGAGCAGTTCTTC.

This clonotype was found a few times. V gene TRBV7-9 combines with J gene TRBJ2-7, with TRBD2 matching over 13 bases. In germline, CDR1 is SEHNR, CDR2 FQNEAQ (reference sequence). The CDR3 is made up of 17 amino acids. After removal of 5 bases from V and 3 bases from J, the junction contained 10 bases not matched to a gene. Written as DNA, the CDR3 is TGTGCCAGCAGCAGGGGACTAGCGGGAACTCTCGGCTACGAGCAGTACTTC. This translates into CASSRGLAGTLGYEQYF.

The CDR3 nucleotides are TGTGCCAGCAGCGCGGGGCTTTGGGCAGATACGCAGTATTTT. This gives the protein CASSAGLWADTQYF. This chain links TRBV7-6 with TRBJ2-3, with a weak D call TRBD2 (6 bases). Per the germline V gene, CDR1 is SGHVS and CDR2 is FNYEAQ. V was cut by 5 bases and J by 4 bases, with 13 bases left in between. The CDR3 is made up of 14 amino acids.

This clonotype appeared a few times. The chain recombines TRBV15 with TRBJ2-7, with D unclear. Germline loops: CDR1 LNHNV, CDR2 YYDKDF (reference sequence). The CDR3 has 13 amino acids. V was pared by 0 bases and J by 3 bases, with 6 bases between. Here the CDR3 reads CATSRDSGYEQYV. For the CDR3, the DNA is TGTGCCACCAGCAGAGACAGTGGCTACGAGCAGTACGTC.

This clonotype showed up many times. The chain couples TRBV7-9 to TRBJ1-2; possibly TRBD1 for D (5 bases). The CDR3 has 16 residues. Germline V gene sequence: CDR1 SEHNR, CDR2 FQNEAQ (reference sequence). V was clipped by 1 base and J by 7 bases, with 19 bases between them. The CDR3 nucleotides are TGTGCCAGCAGCTTAGGAGGGGAAGCGCGAACGGGTGGCTACACCTTC. This translates into CASSLGGEARTGGYTF.

The V call is TRBV5-6, the J call TRBJ1-1; D not certain. From germline, CDR1 is SGHDT and CDR2 YYEEEE. The CDR3 is made up of 12 amino acids. V was trimmed by 7 bases and J by 0 bases, leaving 7 bases between them. CDR3 DNA sequence: TGTGCCAGCGACCACATGAACACTGAAGCTTTCTTT. This translates into CASDHMNTEAFF.

This clonotype has only a few counts. The chain combines TRBV19 with TRBJ2-1; 7 nucleotides line up with TRBD2. The germline V gene has CDR1 LNHDA and CDR2 SQIVND (reference sequence). V shed 3 bases and J 2 bases; nucleotides not matched to a gene: 4. This CDR3 is 15 amino acids long. CDR3 in amino acids: CASSMASGPYNEQFF. The CDR3 DNA sequence: TGTGCCAGTAGTATGGCTAGCGGACCCTACAATGAGCAGTTCTTC. Combining the CDR3 with reference TRBV19 and TRBJ2-1 gives the whole variable domain DGGITQSPKYLFRKEGQNVTLSCEQNLNHDAMYWYRQDPGQGLRLIYYSQIVNDFQKGDIAEGYSVSREKKESFPLTVTSAQKNPTAFYLCASSMASGPYNEQFFGPGTRLTVL.

This clonotype has only a few counts. The chain carries TRBV15 and TRBJ2-1, with 12 positions matching TRBD2. Looked up from germline, CDR1 is LNHNV and CDR2 is YYDKDF (reference sequence). V gave up 4 bases and J gave up 6 bases; unmatched junction bases: 13. The CDR3 has 18 amino acids. CDR3 coding DNA: TGTGCCACCAGCAACCATCCCACTAGCGGGGGGCCTGGCAATGAGCAGTTCTTC. Translation gives CATSNHPTSGGPGNEQFF.

This clonotype was detected a few times. The rearrangement links TRBV7-3 to TRBJ2-1, with 12 bases identical to TRBD2. Germline V gives CDR1 SGHTA, CDR2 FQGTGA. The CDR3 is made up of 17 amino acids. Trimming at V came to 5 bases and at J to 7 bases, leaving 12 bases not matched to a gene. CDR3 in amino acids: CASSHLSSGRGGNEQFF. DNA for the CDR3: TGTGCCAGCAGCCATCTGTCTAGCGGGAGGGGGGGAAATGAGCAGTTCTTC.

This clonotype was counted only a few times. The genes are TRBV28 and TRBJ2-7; D is uncertain. This CDR3 spans 12 amino acids. Trimming shortened V by 5 bases and J by 6 bases, and 11 bases separated the two germline ends. Germline CDR1 and CDR2: MDHEN and SYDVKM. CDR3 sequence: CASSDPKGEQYV. The CDR3 coding sequence is TGTGCCAGCAGTGATCCGAAAGGCGAGCAGTACGTC.

This clonotype has a handful of counts. The V gene is TRBV5-1, the J gene TRBJ2-2, with a weak D call TRBD2 (6 bases). Trimming removed 4 bases from V and 7 bases from J, with 11 bases in between. The germline V gene encodes CDR1 SGHRS and CDR2 YFSETQ. CDR3 length: 13 amino acids. The CDR3 loop is CASSGISGGELFF. In nucleotides, the CDR3 is TGCGCCAGCAGCGGAATTAGCGGCGGGGAGCTGTTTTTT.

This clonotype was recorded a few times. The J gene is TRBJ2-3, the V gene TRBV12-5, with 9 bases identical to TRBD1. CDR1 LGHNT and CDR2 FRNRAP come from the germline V gene. J was trimmed by 4 bases and V by 0 bases; bases with no gene match: 11. The CDR3 totals 18 residues. CDR3 region: CASGLVRGTGGYSDTQYF. CDR3 nucleotide sequence: TGTGCTAGTGGTTTGGTACGCGGAACAGGGGGCTACTCAGATACGCAGTATTTT.

This clonotype was seen ten or more times. The chain carries TRBV12-3 or TRBV12-4 and TRBJ2-1, with 14 bases matching TRBD2. The V gene end was trimmed by 5 bases and the J gene end by 8 bases; junction bases not matched to a gene: 5. The CDR3 has 15 residues. CDR3 nucleotide sequence: TGTGCCAGCAGTCCGACTAGCGGGGGGGAGTATGAGCAGTTCTTC. Protein: CASSPTSGGEYEQFF.

This clonotype was seen repeatedly, ten times or more. This chain uses TRBV2 with TRBJ2-1; 7 bases are a match to TRBD2. J gave up 9 bases and V 9 bases, and 14 bases lay outside the gene matches. The length of the CDR3 is 14 residues. The germline gives CDR1 SNHLY, CDR2 FYNNEI. The CDR3 DNA is TGTGCCAGTTTAGTGGCGGGAGCAGATAGTGAGCAGTTCTTC. This translates into CASLVAGADSEQFF.

The genes are TRBV11-2 and TRBJ1-1; 9 bases are shared with TRBD1. With 2 bases clipped from V and 4 bases from J, the junction kept 8 bases outside the gene matches. The CDR3 sequence is 16 residues long. CDR1 and CDR2 (germline): SGHAT, FQNNGV. For the CDR3, the DNA is TGTGCCAGCAGCTTACGGGACAGGGAGTGGGGCACTGAAGCTTTCTTT. This encodes CASSLRDREWGTEAFF.

This clonotype was detected only a few times. The rearrangement links TRBV29-1 to TRBJ2-2; D uncertain. V lost 4 bases, J lost 4 bases, and 16 bases lay in between. Germline CDR1 and CDR2: SQVTM and ANQGSEA. There are 15 residues in the CDR3. CDR3 bases: TGCAGCGTTGTTCGGTCGGCAGACGGCACCGGGGAGCTGTTTTTT. This gives the protein CSVVRSADGTGELFF.

This CDR3 is CASSPRQKTSTNEKLFF. CDR3 coding DNA: TGTGCCAGCAGCCCCCGACAGAAGACTTCAACTAATGAAAAACTGTTTTTT. The gene calls are TRBV7-9 and TRBJ1-4; D is possibly TRBD1 (5 bases). CDR3 length: 17 residues. V lost 5 bases to trimming and J lost 0 bases, with 16 bases between them. Germline assignment: CDR1 SEHNR and CDR2 FQNEAQ (reference sequence). The complete variable domain, with remaining parts taken from reference TRBV7-9 and TRBJ1-4, reads DTGVSQNPRHKITKRGQNVTFRCDPISEHNRLYWYRQTLGQGPEFLTYFQNEAQLEKSRLLSDRFSAERPKGSFSTLEIQRTEQGDSAMYLCASSPRQKTSTNEKLFFGSGTQLSVL.

Only a few counts were recorded for this clonotype. This sequence joins TRBV7-8 and TRBJ2-3; no clear D gene. V lost 5 bases and J 6 bases, leaving 12 bases between the germline ends. This CDR3 has 13 residues. Germline lookup yields CDR1 SGHVS and CDR2 FQNEAQ. In DNA form, the CDR3 reads TGTGCCAGCAGCCAGTATGTAGCTGATACGCAGTATTTT. Its protein product is CASSQYVADTQYF.

The chain joins TRBV20-1 to TRBJ2-7, with D perhaps being TRBD1 or TRBD2 (5 bases each). Germline V gene data show CDR1 as DFQATT and CDR2 as SNEGSKA (reference sequence). The V and J ends lost 5 bases and 0 bases respectively, with 14 bases between them. The CDR3 runs to 14 residues. CDR3: CSAWPWDASYEQYF. CDR3 DNA sequence: TGCAGTGCTTGGCCGTGGGACGCCTCCTACGAGCAGTACTTC.